The T cell receptor (beta chain) described here comes from a study of blood T cell repertoires in COVID-19 (dated by TCRdb to the early 2020s). Notes on the research overall: Samples from collaborators originated in the United States, Italy and Spain and spanned both the acute and convalescent phases of COVID-19. The samples were drawn from the first 160 participants of the ongoing ImmuneRACE study and from 950 to 1,500 subjects provided by 6 global collaborators. The prospective study material was composed of cDNA or gDNA derived from T cells, B-cell-depleted T cells, or PBMCs. The repertoires were made available in a free public database intended to serve as a resource for research on the immune response to SARS-CoV-2. Where available, HLA class I and class II types were obtained from metadata supplied by the sample provider rather than from assay-based typing. The dataset comprised deeply sampled blood TCRbeta repertoires from subjects exposed to, actively infected with, or recovered from COVID-19. A de-identified subject ID, COVID-19 status, age in years and sex were almost always included in the sample metadata.

As encoded in the germline V gene (reference sequence), CDR1 is SEHNR while CDR2 is FQNEAQ. Its CDR3 holds 12 amino acids, cysteine through phenylalanine. Of all the DNA, just the CDR3 is kept, 36 bases in frame from base 1. The junction carries 9 bases between V and J, which are trimmed by 5 bases and 5 bases respectively. Whole blood was collected in K2EDTA tubes by collaborating institutions according to the institutions' own protocols. For TCRbeta analysis, collaborators shipped samples as frozen whole blood, isolated PBMCs, or DNA extracted from either of those sample types. As to this clone: There is no known antigen for this receptor. Nothing much larger sits one base from this clone, and base qualities are not available.

The immunoSEQ Assay, a bias-controlled multiplex PCR, was used to amplify TCRbeta CDR3 regions from genomic DNA. From the authors' description of their analysis: Nucleated cell counts per sample were estimated from amplification of reference gene primers within the assay. To quantify the absolute abundance of each unique TCRbeta CDR3 rearrangement, sequence reads were collapsed and filtered. For each sample, productive Simpson clonality was calculated as the square root of Simpson's diversity index across productive rearrangements. TCRdb provides this immuneACCESS table in a form limited to in-frame rearrangements. Some clones are lacking; in checked studies, under half of them reflect an unresolved V gene, and why the rest are absent is not known. V and J calls and clone size follow that table, whereas D and trimming were derived from the DNA. The sample records about 220,000 clones, about 80% of which are singletons. The ten most abundant clones make up less than 2.5% of the sample.

Results the study describes overall, beyond this receptor: The amount of clinical and demographic metadata varied by source and participant and was provided uncurated.

Sequencing input: peripheral blood. The chain is made from TRBV7-9 and TRBJ1-1; the D gene is perhaps TRBD1, on 6 matching bases. The sequence came from a woman aged 60 to 75 with acute or convalescent COVID-19. The CDR3 region has the sequence CASSDGQTEAFF. Here is the DNA: TGTGCCAGCAGCGATGGACAGACTGAAGCTTTCTTT.